This is a list of T cell receptor beta chains from one sample in a study of CD8 T cells in Susac syndrome. TCRdb called the immunoSEQ multiplex PCR reads again in MiXCR, with one record for every CDR3 protein. The sample yields approximately 190,000 distinct CDR3 sequences, 90% to 95% seen once. The sequenced sample consisted of CD4+ T cells from PBMCs. All receptors derive from a human donor with multiple sclerosis. Both conserved end residues are part of each CDR3. D genes are given only for firm matches. The size of a clone is reported for some rows only, either as once, few or many, or as a class for expanded clones.

CDR3aa | CDR3nt | d_gene | abundance | j_gene | v_gene
CASSSPGRGNYGYTF | TGCGCCAGCAGCTCTCCGGGACGGGGGAACTATGGCTACACCTTC | NA | once | TRBJ1-2 | TRBV5-1
CASSLTGQGFDGYTF | TGTGCCAGCAGCTTAACGGGACAGGGGTTCGACGGCTACACCTTC | TRBD1 | NA | TRBJ1-2 | TRBV7-3
CASSLHTDTQYF | TGTGCCAGCAGCCTCCACACAGATACGCAGTATTTT | NA | once | TRBJ2-3 | TRBV3-1
CASSVGGTYNEQFF | TGTGCCAGCAGCGTAGGAGGGACTTATAATGAGCAGTTCTTC | NA | NA | TRBJ2-1 | TRBV9
CASTSWWGYQPQHF | TGTGCCAGCACCTCCTGGTGGGGTTATCAGCCCCAGCATTTT | NA | NA | TRBJ1-5 | TRBV21-1
CSVGTAYSNQPQHF | TGCAGCGTTGGGACAGCTTATAGCAATCAGCCCCAGCATTTT | NA | NA | TRBJ1-5 | TRBV29-1
CASSGGLLAAYEQYF | TGTGCCAGCAGTGGGGGATTACTAGCGGCCTACGAGCAGTACTTC | TRBD2 | NA | TRBJ2-7 | TRBV2
CSVSGQGAYEGYTF | TGCAGCGTCTCCGGACAGGGCGCGTACGAAGGCTACACCTTC | TRBD1 | NA | TRBJ1-2 | TRBV29-1
CASSYFTTGGSYEQYF | TGTGCCAGCAGTTACTTCACGACAGGGGGCTCCTACGAGCAGTACTTC | TRBD1 | NA | TRBJ2-7 | TRBV6-5
CASRGLADGSYEQYF | TGTGCCAGCAGGGGACTAGCTGATGGAAGCTACGAGCAGTACTTC | TRBD2 | NA | TRBJ2-7 | TRBV6-5
CASPPPETKRNQPQHF | TGTGCCAGCCCCCCCCCGGAGACAAAGCGCAATCAGCCCCAGCATTTT | NA | NA | TRBJ1-5 | TRBV27
CSARVLASRPDNEQFF | TGCAGTGCTAGAGTACTAGCGTCACGACCCGACAATGAGCAGTTCTTC | TRBD2 | NA | TRBJ2-1 | TRBV20-1
CSVGDSHNEQFF | TGCAGCGTTGGAGACAGTCACAATGAGCAGTTCTTC | NA | NA | TRBJ2-1 | TRBV29-1
CASSPMGRERTDTQYF | TGTGCCAGCAGCCCCATGGGGAGGGAGCGCACAGATACGCAGTATTTT | TRBD2 | NA | TRBJ2-3 | TRBV3-1
CASSFRTGYTGELFF | TGTGCCAGCAGCTTCAGGACAGGCTACACCGGGGAGCTGTTTTTT | TRBD1 | NA | TRBJ2-2 | TRBV7-2
CASSQRTATDTQYF | TGTGCCAGCAGCCAACGAACAGCCACAGATACGCAGTATTTT | NA | once | TRBJ2-3 | TRBV3-1
CASSFGVGLGETQYF | TGTGCCAGCAGTTTTGGGGTCGGCCTGGGAGAGACCCAGTACTTC | NA | NA | TRBJ2-5 | TRBV12-3/TRBV12-4